What follows describes a single T cell receptor (beta chain). This clonotype was seen at least ten times. There is no known antigen for this receptor. No much larger clone exists at a distance of one base, and base qualities are not known. The library was made by 5' RACE. The listed sequencing device is NextSeq 500. To correct for sequencing error and PCR bias, the TCR library protocol tagged individual cDNA molecules with unique molecular identifiers. TCR alpha and beta chains were both sequenced, and the abundances of alpha and beta sequences in each sample were closely correlated with each other. The paper's processing steps were these. Decombinator V4 was used to annotate the V gene, J gene and CDR3 of the TCR sequences. Expanded TCRs were defined as changing significantly between any two time points under a Poisson model with p below 0.0001. TCR abundances were normalised to the total number of TCRs sequenced per sample and expressed as counts per million. MAIT TCRs were defined by TRAV1-2 paired with TRAJ12, TRAJ20 or TRAJ33, and iNKT TCRs by TRAV10 paired with TRAJ18. VDJdb, accessed 1 November 2021, was searched for CMV, EBV and SARS-CoV-2 annotated TCRs, excluding TCRs annotated for multiple antigens. TCRdb cleaned the public reads at Q25 with fastp, built clones with MiXCR and kept in-frame beta chains. Rows are combined by CDR3 protein, so each entry shows the most common genes and DNA. The V and J calls were determined by TCRdb, not by the authors. This sample comprises about 63,000 distinct CDR3 sequences, approximately 13% of them detected only once. The ten most abundant clones make up approximately 4.8% of the sample.

The data derive from a study of early T cells in non-severe SARS-CoV-2 infection (dated by TCRdb to the early 2020s). For the study in its entirety: TCR sequencing used bulk RNA from unsorted whole blood, so alpha and beta chains could not be paired. Points the paper makes about the study in general: VDJdb matching was skewed toward anti-spike CD8 responses and likely underestimated virus-specific expansions by missing private and CD4 specificities.

This was a case-control study nested in a cohort of healthcare workers in London, UK, who had nasopharyngeal swab PCR tests and blood samples taken every week. Healthcare workers were enrolled in the week of the UK lockdown, from 23 to 31 March 2020, and were followed every week for up to 16 weeks. The cysteine opens and the phenylalanine closes a CDR3 of 16 amino acids. The DNA shown is the 48-base CDR3, in frame from base 1. CDR1 and CDR2 are read off the germline V gene (reference sequence) as SEHNR and FQNEAQ. The germline V end is reduced by 5 bases and the J end by 4 bases; junction bases left unmatched: 9.

This receptor was identified in an adult who was a healthcare worker with PCR-confirmed SARS-CoV-2 infection or an uninfected control (not recorded which). In this chain, TRBV7-9 is recombined with TRBJ1-5, and 9 junctional nucleotides match TRBD1. The sequenced material came from whole blood. The nucleotides are TGTGCCAGCAGCCACCGACAGGGGGGCCTAAATCAGCCCCAGCATTTT. It codes for CASSHRQGGLNQPQHF.